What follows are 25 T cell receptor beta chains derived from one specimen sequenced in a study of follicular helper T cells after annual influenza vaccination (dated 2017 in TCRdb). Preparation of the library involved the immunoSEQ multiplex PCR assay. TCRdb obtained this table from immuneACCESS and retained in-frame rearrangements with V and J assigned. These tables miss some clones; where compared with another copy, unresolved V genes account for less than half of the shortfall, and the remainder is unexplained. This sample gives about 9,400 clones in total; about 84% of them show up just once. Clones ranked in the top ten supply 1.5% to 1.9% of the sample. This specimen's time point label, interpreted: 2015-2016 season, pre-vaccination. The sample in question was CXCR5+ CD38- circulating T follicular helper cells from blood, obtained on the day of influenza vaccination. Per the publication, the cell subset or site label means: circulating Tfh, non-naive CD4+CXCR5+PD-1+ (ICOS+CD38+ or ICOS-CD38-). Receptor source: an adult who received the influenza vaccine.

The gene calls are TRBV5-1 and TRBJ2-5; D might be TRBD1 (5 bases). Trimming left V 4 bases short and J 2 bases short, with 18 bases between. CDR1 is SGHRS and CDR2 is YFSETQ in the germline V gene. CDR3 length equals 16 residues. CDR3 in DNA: TGCGCCAGCAGCCCCCAGGGCGCTGGCCAACAAGAGACCCAGTACTTC. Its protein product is CASSPQGAGQQETQYF.

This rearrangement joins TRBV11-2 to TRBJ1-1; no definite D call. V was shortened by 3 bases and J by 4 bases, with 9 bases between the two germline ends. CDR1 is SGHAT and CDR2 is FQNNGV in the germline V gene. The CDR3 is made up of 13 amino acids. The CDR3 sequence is CASSFAGPTEAFF. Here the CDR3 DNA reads TGTGCCAGCAGCTTCGCCGGGCCCACTGAAGCTTTCTTT.

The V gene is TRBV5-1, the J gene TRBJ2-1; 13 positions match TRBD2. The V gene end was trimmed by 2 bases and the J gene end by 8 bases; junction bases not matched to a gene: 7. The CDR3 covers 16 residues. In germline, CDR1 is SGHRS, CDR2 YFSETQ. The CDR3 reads CASSFTGTSGIDEQFF. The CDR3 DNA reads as TGCGCCAGCAGCTTCACCGGGACTAGCGGGATAGATGAGCAGTTCTTC.

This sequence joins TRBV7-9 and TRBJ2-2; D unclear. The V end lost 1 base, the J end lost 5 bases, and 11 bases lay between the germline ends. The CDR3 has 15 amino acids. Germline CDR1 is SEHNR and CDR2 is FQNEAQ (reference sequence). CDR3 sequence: CASSLGWPRTGELFF. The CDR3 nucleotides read TGTGCCAGCAGCTTAGGATGGCCCCGAACCGGGGAGCTGTTTTTT.

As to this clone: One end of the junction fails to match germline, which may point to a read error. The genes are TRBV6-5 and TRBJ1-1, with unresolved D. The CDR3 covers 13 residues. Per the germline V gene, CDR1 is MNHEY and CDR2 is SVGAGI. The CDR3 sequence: CAGSYMRNTEAFF. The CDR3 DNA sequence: TGTGCCGGCAGTTATATGAGGAACACTGAAGCTTTCTTT.

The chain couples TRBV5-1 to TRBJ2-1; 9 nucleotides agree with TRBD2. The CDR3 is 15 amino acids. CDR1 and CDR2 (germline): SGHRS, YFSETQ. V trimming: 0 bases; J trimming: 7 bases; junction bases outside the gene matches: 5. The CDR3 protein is CASSLGRGRGNEQFF. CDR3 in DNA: TGCGCCAGCAGCTTGGGTCGCGGGAGGGGAAATGAGCAGTTCTTC.

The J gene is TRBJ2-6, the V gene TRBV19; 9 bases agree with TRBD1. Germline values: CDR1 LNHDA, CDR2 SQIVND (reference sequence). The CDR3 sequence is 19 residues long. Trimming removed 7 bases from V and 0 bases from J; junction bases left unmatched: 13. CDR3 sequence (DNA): TGTGCCAGTACCCCCGGACAGGGGCGAACTCTCTCTGGGGCCAACGTCCTGACTTTC. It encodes CASTPGQGRTLSGANVLTF.

CDR3 amino acids: CASSLFWGGQGNAGNTIYF. The CDR3 DNA reads TGCGCCAGCAGCCTCTTTTGGGGCGGACAGGGTAATGCTGGAAACACCATATATTTT. The chain combines TRBV4-1 with TRBJ1-3; 8 bases align to TRBD1. With V trimmed by 4 bases and J by 2 bases, 16 bases remained unmatched. This CDR3 has 19 residues. CDR1 MGHRA and CDR2 YSYEKL come from the germline V gene.

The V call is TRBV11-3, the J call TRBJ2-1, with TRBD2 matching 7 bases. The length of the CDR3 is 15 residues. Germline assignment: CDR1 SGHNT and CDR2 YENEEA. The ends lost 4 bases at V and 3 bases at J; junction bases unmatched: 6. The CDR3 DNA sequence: TGTGCCAGCAGCTCCCGGGAGGCCGACTACAATGAGCAGTTCTTC. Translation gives CASSSREADYNEQFF. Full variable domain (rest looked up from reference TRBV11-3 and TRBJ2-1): EAGVVQSPRYKIIEKKQPVAFWCNPISGHNTLYWYLQNLGQGPELLIRYENEEAVDDSQLPKDRFSAERLKGVDSTLKIQPAELGDSAVYLCASSSREADYNEQFFGPGTRLTVL.

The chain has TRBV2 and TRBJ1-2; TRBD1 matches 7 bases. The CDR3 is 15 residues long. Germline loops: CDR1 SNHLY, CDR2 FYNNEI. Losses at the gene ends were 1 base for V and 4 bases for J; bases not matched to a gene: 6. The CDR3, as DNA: TGTGCCAGCAGTGAAGGGAGGGGGCCTCCCTATGGCTACACCTTC. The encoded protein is CASSEGRGPPYGYTF.

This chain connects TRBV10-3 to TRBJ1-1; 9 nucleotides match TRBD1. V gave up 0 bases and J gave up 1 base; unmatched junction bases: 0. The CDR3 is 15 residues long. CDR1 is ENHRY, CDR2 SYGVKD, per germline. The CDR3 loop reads CAISESDRGNTEAFF. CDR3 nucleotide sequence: TGTGCCATCAGTGAGTCGGACAGGGGGAACACTGAAGCTTTCTTT.

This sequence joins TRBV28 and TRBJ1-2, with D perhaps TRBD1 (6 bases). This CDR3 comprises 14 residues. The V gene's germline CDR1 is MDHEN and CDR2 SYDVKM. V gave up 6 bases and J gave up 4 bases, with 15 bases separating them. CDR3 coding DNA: TGTGCCAGCAGGCCCACAGGGAGAATCTATGGCTACACCTTC. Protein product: CASRPTGRIYGYTF.

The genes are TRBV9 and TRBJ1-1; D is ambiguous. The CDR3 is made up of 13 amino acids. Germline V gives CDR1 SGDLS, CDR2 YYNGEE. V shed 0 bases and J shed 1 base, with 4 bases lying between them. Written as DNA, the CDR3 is TGTGCCAGCAGCGTAGAGCAGAACACTGAAGCTTTCTTT. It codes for CASSVEQNTEAFF.

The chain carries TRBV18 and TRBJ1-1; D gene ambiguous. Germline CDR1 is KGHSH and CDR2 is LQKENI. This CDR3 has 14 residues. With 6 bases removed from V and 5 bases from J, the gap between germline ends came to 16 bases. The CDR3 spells CASSPGLSRTEAFF. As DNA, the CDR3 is TGTGCCAGCTCCCCCGGACTATCTCGGACTGAAGCTTTCTTT.

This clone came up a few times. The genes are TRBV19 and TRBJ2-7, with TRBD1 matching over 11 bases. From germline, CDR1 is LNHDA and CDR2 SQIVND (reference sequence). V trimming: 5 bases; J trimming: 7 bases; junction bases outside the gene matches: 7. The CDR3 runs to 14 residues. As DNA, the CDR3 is TGTGCCAGTAGTCCCCGGACAGGGGGCTCAGAGCAGTACTTC. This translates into CASSPRTGGSEQYF.

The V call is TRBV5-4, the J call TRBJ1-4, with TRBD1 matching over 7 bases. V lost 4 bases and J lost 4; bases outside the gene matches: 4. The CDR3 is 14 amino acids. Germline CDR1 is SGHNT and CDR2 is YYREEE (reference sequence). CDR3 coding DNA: TGTGCCAGCAGCCAAGGGGGCCGTAATGAAAAACTGTTTTTT. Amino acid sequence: CASSQGGRNEKLFF.

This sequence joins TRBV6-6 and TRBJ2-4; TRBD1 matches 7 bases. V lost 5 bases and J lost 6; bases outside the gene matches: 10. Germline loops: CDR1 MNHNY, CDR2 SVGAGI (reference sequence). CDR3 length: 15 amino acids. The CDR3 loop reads CASSHPTGSGNIQYF. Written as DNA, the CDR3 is TGTGCCAGCAGTCACCCGACAGGGTCGGGAAACATTCAGTACTTC.

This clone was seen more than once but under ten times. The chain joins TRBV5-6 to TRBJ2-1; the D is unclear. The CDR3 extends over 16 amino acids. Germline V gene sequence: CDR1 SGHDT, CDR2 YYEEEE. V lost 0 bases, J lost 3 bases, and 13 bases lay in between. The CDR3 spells CASSLDRGRIYNEQFF. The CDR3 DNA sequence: TGTGCCAGCAGCTTGGATCGCGGCAGGATCTACAATGAGCAGTTCTTC. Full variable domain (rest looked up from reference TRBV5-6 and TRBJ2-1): DAGVTQSPTHLIKTRGQQVTLRCSPKSGHDTVSWYQQALGQGPQFIFQYYEEEERQRGNFPDRFSGHQFPNYSSELNVNALLLGDSALYLCASSLDRGRIYNEQFFGPGTRLTVL.

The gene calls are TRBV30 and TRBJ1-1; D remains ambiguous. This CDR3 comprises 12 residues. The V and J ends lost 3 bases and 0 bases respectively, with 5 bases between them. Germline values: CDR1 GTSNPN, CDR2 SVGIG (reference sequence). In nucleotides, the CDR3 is TGTGCCTGGAGGGGCCTGAACACTGAAGCTTTCTTT. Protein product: CAWRGLNTEAFF.

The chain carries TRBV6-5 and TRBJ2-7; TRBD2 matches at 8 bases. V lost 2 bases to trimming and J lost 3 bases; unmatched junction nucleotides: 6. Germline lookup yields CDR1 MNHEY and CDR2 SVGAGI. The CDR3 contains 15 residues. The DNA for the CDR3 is TGTGCCAGCAGTTACGAGGGGAGCGGGAGCTACGAGCAGTACTTC. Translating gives CASSYEGSGSYEQYF.

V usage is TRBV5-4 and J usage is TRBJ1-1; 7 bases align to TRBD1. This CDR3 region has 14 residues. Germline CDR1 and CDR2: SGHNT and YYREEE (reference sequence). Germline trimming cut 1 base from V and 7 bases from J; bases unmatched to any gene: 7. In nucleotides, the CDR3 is TGTGCCAGCAGCTTGAAAAGGGGGCGGAATGAAGCTTTCTTT. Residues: CASSLKRGRNEAFF.

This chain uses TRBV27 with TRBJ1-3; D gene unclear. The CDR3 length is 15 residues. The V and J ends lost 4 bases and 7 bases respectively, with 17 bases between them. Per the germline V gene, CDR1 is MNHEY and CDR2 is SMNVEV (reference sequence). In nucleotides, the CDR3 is TGTGCCAGCAGTTCACTCGGCACGGTTGGGAACACCATATATTTT. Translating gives CASSSLGTVGNTIYF.

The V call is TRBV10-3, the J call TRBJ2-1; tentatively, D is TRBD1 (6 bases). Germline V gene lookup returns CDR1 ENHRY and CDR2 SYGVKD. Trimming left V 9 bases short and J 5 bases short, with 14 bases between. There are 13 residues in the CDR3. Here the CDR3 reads CAMKTDRNNEQFF. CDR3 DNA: TGTGCCATGAAAACCGACAGGAACAATGAGCAGTTCTTC.

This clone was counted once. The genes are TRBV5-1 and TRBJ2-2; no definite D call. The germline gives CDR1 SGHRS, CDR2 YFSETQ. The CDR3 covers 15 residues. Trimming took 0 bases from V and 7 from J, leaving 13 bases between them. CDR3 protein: CASSLEALTGGELFF. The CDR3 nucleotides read TGCGCCAGCAGCTTGGAGGCCTTGACCGGCGGGGAGCTGTTTTTT.

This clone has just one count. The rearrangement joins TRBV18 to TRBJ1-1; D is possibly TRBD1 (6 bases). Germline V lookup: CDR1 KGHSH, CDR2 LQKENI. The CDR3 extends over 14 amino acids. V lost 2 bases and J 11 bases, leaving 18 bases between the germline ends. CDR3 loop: CASSPTGTFSGAFF. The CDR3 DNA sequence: TGTGCCAGCTCACCAACAGGGACGTTTAGTGGGGCTTTCTTT. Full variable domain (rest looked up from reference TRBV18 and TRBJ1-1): NAGVMQNPRHLVRRRGQEARLRCSPMKGHSHVYWYRQLPEEGLKFMVYLQKENIIDESGMPKERFSAEFPKEGPSILRIQQVVRGDSAAYFCASSPTGTFSGAFFGQGTRLTVV.